This record covers a single T cell receptor (beta chain). The junction differs from germline at one of its ends, possibly a read error. This entry comes from a study of T cells in Graves' hyperthyroidism and ophthalmopathy. The CDR3 consists of 15 residues. Amplified TCR beta CDR3 regions derived from RNA transcripts. First-round RT-PCR with HTBI primers amplified the TCR CDR3 region. TCRdb fed the multiplex PCR reads into MiXCR, producing one record per CDR3 protein. The sample comprises more than 300,000 distinct CDR3 sequences, roughly 15% of which are singletons, and 20% rests with the top ten. Specimen: blood. The TCR sequence derives from a woman in her 30s with Graves' ophthalmopathy. This chain connects TRBV12-3 or TRBV12-4 to TRBJ2-4; D might be TRBD2 (6 bases). CDR3 region: CGSSKGGLAKNIQYF. The CDR3 bases are TGTGGCAGCAGTAAGGGAGGTCTAGCCAAAAACATTCAGTACTTC.